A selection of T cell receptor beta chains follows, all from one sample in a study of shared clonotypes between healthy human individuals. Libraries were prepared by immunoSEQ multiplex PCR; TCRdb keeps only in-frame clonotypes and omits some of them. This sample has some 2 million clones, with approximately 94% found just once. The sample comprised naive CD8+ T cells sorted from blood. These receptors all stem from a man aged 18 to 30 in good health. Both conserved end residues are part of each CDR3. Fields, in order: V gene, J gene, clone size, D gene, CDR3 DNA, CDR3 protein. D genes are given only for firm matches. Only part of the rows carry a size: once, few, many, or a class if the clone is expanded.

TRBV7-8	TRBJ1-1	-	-	TGTGCCAGCAGCTTAGATCTAAGGCCTCCCCCCGTGAACACTGAAGCTTTCTTT	CASSLDLRPPPVNTEAFF
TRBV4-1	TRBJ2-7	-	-	TGCGCCAGCAGCCAAGATCCTTCCCTAGGATACGAGCAGTACTTC	CASSQDPSLGYEQYF
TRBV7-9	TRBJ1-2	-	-	TGTGCCAGCAGCCCCAGTCAGAGCTATGGCTACACCTTC	CASSPSQSYGYTF
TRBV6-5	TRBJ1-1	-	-	TGTGCCAGCAGTTACTCGCGAAACTCCATGAACACTGAAGCTTTCTTT	CASSYSRNSMNTEAFF
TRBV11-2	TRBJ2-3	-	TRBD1	TGTGCCAGCAGCGGGGGACAGGGATGGGCAGATACGCAGTATTTT	CASSGGQGWADTQYF
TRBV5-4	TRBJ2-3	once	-	TGTGCCAGCAGCTCTCAGGGGCCGGCCACAGATACGCAGTATTTT	CASSSQGPATDTQYF
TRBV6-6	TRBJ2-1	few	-	TGTGCCAGCAGTCGGGCCCTTTACAATGAGCAGTTCTTC	CASSRALYNEQFF
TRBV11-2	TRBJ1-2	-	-	TGTGCCAGCAGCTCCACCCGAGGGGTATATGGCTACACCTTC	CASSSTRGVYGYTF
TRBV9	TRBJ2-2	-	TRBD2	TGTGCCAGCCGCCAGCGGGAGGGCCCCGGGGAGCTGTTTTTT	CASRQREGPGELFF
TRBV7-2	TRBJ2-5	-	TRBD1	TGTGCCAGCAGCTCCGACAGGGAAGAGACCCAGTACTTC	CASSSDREETQYF
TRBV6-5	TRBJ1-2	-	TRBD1	TGTGCCAGCACACAGGGGGGCTATGGCTACACCTTC	CASTQGGYGYTF
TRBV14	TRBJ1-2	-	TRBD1	TGTGCCAGCAGCCAAGTTCCCACAGGGGGAGGACGTGGCTACACCTTC	CASSQVPTGGGRGYTF
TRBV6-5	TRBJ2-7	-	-	TGTGCCAGCAGTTACTCGGCTAGCTGGTACGAGCAGTACTTC	CASSYSASWYEQYF
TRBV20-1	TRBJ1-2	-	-	TGCAGTGGCGACTATGGCTACACCTTC	CSGDYGYTF
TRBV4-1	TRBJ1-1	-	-	TGCGCCAGCAGCCAAGATCCTAATGACACTGAAGCTTTCTTT	CASSQDPNDTEAFF
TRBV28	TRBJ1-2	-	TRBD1	TGTGCCAGCAGGGGACAGGGCCTACACTATGGCTACACCTTC	CASRGQGLHYGYTF
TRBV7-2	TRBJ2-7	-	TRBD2	TGTGCCAGCAGCCCGACTAGCGAGGGGAGGCAGTACTTC	CASSPTSEGRQYF
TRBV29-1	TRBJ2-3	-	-	TGCAGCGCCATAGGGCGCACAGATACGCAGTATTTT	CSAIGRTDTQYF
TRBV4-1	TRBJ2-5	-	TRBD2	TGCGCCAGCAGCCGTAGCGGGGCCAGCCAAGAGACCCAGTACTTC	CASSRSGASQETQYF
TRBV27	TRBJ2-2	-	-	TGTGCCAGCAGTGCAGCACCCAGGGTCACCGGGGAGCTGTTTTTT	CASSAAPRVTGELFF
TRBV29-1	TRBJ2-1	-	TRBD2	TGCAGCGTTAGGACTAGCGGGAGCCCGAATGAGCAGTTCTTC	CSVRTSGSPNEQFF
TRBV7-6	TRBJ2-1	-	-	TGTGCCAGCAGCTTAGCGACGGGAGACGCCTACAATGAGCAGTTCTTC	CASSLATGDAYNEQFF
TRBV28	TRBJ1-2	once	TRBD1	TGTGCCAGCAGTTCAGGGGGCGAGAGCTATGGCTACACCTTC	CASSSGGESYGYTF
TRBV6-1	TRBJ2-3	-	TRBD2	TGTGCCAGCAGTGAAGCGCTTCTCGTCGGGTTAGCGGGGGGCACAGATACGCAGTATTTT	CASSEALLVGLAGGTDTQYF
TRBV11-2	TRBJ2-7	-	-	TGTGCCAGCAGCTTAGGACCCCGGGTAGAGCAGTACTTC	CASSLGPRVEQYF
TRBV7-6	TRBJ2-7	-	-	TGTGCCAGCAGCTTAGATGTCCGGGACGAGCAGTACTTC	CASSLDVRDEQYF
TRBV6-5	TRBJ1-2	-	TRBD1	TGTGCCAGCAGTACAGAGACAGGGGGTCGCGGCTACACCTTC	CASSTETGGRGYTF
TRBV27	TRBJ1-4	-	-	TGTGCCAGCAGTCCCGGTCCCGGGACGACTGAAAAACTGTTTTTT	CASSPGPGTTEKLFF
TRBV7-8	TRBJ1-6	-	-	TGTGCCAGCAGCCCCGTGCCGGACAGCAATTCACCCCTCCACTTT	CASSPVPDSNSPLHF
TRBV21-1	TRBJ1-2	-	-	TGTGCCAGCAGCAAAGGTTGGGAAACCAAGGGCTACACCTTC	CASSKGWETKGYTF
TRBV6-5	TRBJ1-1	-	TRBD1	TGTGCCAGCACCTCACAGGGGTGGGACACTGAAGCTTTCTTT	CASTSQGWDTEAFF
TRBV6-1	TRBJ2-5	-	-	TGTGCCAGCAGTGAAGTTATAACGAGGGAGACCCAGTACTTC	CASSEVITRETQYF
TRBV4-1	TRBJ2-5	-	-	TGCGCCAGCAGCCAAAATATTCCGGAGACCCAGTACTTC	CASSQNIPETQYF
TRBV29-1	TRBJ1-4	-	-	TGCAGCGCCAATCTTGGACGGGATGGGACTAATGAAAAACTGTTTTTT	CSANLGRDGTNEKLFF
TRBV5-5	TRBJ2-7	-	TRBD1	TGTGCCAGCAGCTTGGCCGACAGGGTTTACGAGCAGTACTTC	CASSLADRVYEQYF
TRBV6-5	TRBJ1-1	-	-	TGTGCCAGCAGTTACTCGACTGGTGAAATACACACTGAAGCTTTCTTT	CASSYSTGEIHTEAFF
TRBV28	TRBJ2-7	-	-	TGTGCCAGCAGCCACCGGGGCCCATCCTCCTACGAGCAGTACTTC	CASSHRGPSSYEQYF
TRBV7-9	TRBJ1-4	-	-	TGTGCCAGCAGGGTCAGAACTAATGAAAAACTGTTTTTT	CASRVRTNEKLFF
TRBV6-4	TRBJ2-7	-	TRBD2	TGTGCCAGCAATGGGACTAGCGGCCGTCTTGCCTACGAGCAGTACTTC	CASNGTSGRLAYEQYF
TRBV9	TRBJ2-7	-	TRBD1	TGTGCCAGCAGAGGACAGGGGGCTGAACAGTACTTC	CASRGQGAEQYF
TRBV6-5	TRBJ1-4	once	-	TGTGCCAGCAGTTCAGGGTGGATGGGTGAAAAACTGTTTTTT	CASSSGWMGEKLFF
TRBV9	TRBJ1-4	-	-	TGTGCCAGCAGCGTAGGCGGAGGGGAAAAACTGTTTTTT	CASSVGGGEKLFF
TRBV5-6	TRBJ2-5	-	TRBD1	TGTGCCAGCAGCCCACTTGGAAGACAGGGGGCCCAAGAGACCCAGTACTTC	CASSPLGRQGAQETQYF
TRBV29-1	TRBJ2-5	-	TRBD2	TGCAGCGCCTACGGGCTAGCGGACCAAGAGACCCAGTACTTC	CSAYGLADQETQYF
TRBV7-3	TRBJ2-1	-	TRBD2	TGTGCCAGCAGCCCAATCGGGGGGACCAGCTCCTACAATGAGCAGTTCTTC	CASSPIGGTSSYNEQFF
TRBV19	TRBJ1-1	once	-	TGTGCCAGTACCACATGGGCCCTGAACACTGAAGCTTTCTTT	CASTTWALNTEAFF
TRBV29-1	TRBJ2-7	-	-	TGCAGCGTTTGGGACGTGGACTCCTACGAGCAGTACTTC	CSVWDVDSYEQYF
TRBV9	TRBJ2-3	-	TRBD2	TGTGCCAGCAGCCACTGGGCGGGAGGGGTTAGCACAGATACGCAGTATTTT	CASSHWAGGVSTDTQYF
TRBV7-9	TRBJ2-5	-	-	TGTGCCAGCAGCCGCGTTGGTGAGAAGACCCAGTACTTC	CASSRVGEKTQYF
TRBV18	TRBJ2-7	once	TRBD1	TGTGCCAGCTCGCATTCCGGGACAGATAGTCCTACCTACGAGCAGTACTTC	CASSHSGTDSPTYEQYF
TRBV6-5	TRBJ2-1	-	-	TGTGCCAGCCGGGGTTACAATGAGCAGTTCTTC	CASRGYNEQFF